This TCR beta chain was sequenced in a study of vaccination effects on CD4 cells after COVID-19. Background on the study: Under the ViraFEST assay, PBMC were stimulated with viral peptide pools so that antigen-specific CD4+ T cells expanded. Sequencing was performed afterwards. Supplemented with roughly 10 IU/ml IL-2 and 9.5 to 10 ug/ml peptides, more than 1.5 million PBMC per well were kept in culture.

A note on this clone: Its specificity is unknown.

Study findings and constraints: Clonal contraction was marked in infection- and vaccine-induced clones late after vaccination.

Here immunoSEQ multiplex PCR was the method, and the copy in TCRdb shows in-frame clones only, minus some. Of fewer than 75,000 clones in the sample, around four fifths were seen once. Subsequent to a culture period of approximately 11 days, CD4+ T cells were isolated. It was two doses of either the BNT162b2 or mRNA-1273 vaccine that participants received. IL-2 medium took the place of half the medium on both days 3 and 7. Germline loops: CDR1 MNHNY, CDR2 SVGAGI (reference sequence). This CDR3 region has 15 residues. Trimming pared 2 bases from V and 6 bases from J, leaving 13 bases between. The source was CD4+ T cells from PBMCs cultured without peptide, collected after COVID-19 vaccination. The V call is TRBV6-6, the J call TRBJ2-2, with a weak D call TRBD1 (6 bases). This TCR was sampled from a human donor who received a COVID-19 vaccine. The CDR3 coding sequence is TGTGCCAGCAGTTACAGAGGGGGTCGGGCCGGGGAGCTGTTTTTT. It encodes CASSYRGGRAGELFF.